This T cell receptor beta chain is from a study of cytomegalovirus exposure and HLA in healthy donors listed by TCRdb under 2017. At the level of the whole study: In an earlier analysis of fewer than 750 of the donors, 250 to 300 Gb of sequence data and 90 million to 120 million unique TCR beta sequences from about 179 million T cells were reported. Roughly 300 gigabases of sequencing data and 70 million to 95 million unique TCR sequences made up an early release that covered approximately 650 HLA-typed donors. The genetic ancestry cluster associated with self-reported Caucasian donors included around four fifths of the 398 genotyped donors. The study aimed to test whether cataloging public T cell receptors could reveal signatures of past pathogen exposure. The study used immunosequencing to profile the T cell repertoires of some 600 subjects and linked those repertoires to cytomegalovirus serostatus. Besides the first cohort of hundreds of subjects, a separate validation cohort made up of 120 different subjects was used. To predict cytomegalovirus infection status, the study brought together high-throughput TCR immunosequencing, statistical association of individual TCRs with disease status, and machine learning. In a later analysis, previously published TCR beta repertoires from 550 to 750 donors were re-analyzed and high-resolution HLA genotyping was added so that TCR occurrence patterns could be studied. Rather than using new phenotypic data, the later analysis identified candidate immune exposures from TCR beta sequences and from how often those sequences occurred across donors. In an earlier analysis of a few hundred of the donors, high-throughput TCR beta sequencing was used to judge whether each TCR beta V gene segment behaved as functional or pseudogenic. Donor age, sex, ethnicity and CMV serostatus were collected together with the repertoire data. A later genetic analysis used genome-wide SNP genotypes for about 60% of the 666 donors, treating that subset as a discovery cohort. All discovery cohort repertoires had been generated on a single sequencing platform. HLA typing included class I and class II loci at four-digit resolution. Typing coverage varied by locus: about 629-640 donors for A, B, C, DRB1 and DQB1; more than 500 for DQA1; around 610 for DPA1; around 450 for DPB1. Five DR-DQ haplotypes were treated as single units for association and clustering because of strong linkage in the cohort. Among 300 to 500 genotyped donors of the cohort, an average of about 240,000 unique TCR beta nucleotide sequences was sequenced per donor, of which roughly 18% were non-productive. The research as a whole found: Specific HLA alleles were associated with 15,000 to 20,000 TCR beta sequences at a false discovery rate of 0.05 in a later analysis. According to a later genetic analysis, donors in an Asian-associated ancestry cluster had fewer N-insertions in productive TCRs than the approximately 670-donor mean. In a later analysis, the rate of TCR association differed among HLA loci, with DRB1 alleles having the most associated TCRs and HLA-C alleles having the fewest. In a later analysis, several top co-occurrence clusters were reported to appear linked to parvovirus B19, influenza, CMV and Epstein-Barr virus. Assigning TCR associations to individual alleles was difficult when HLA alleles, especially DR and DQ, strongly co-occurred. Three of the identified cytomegalovirus-associated TCR beta chains were confirmed in vitro to be specific for cytomegalovirus antigens. In a later analysis, HLA-associated TCR beta chains showed more clonal expansion and lower generation probabilities than non-associated chains that were equally common. Across donors, most TCR sequences were observed very rarely, whereas some public TCRs were present in many individuals. A group of highly shared sequence variants was considered likely to be a technical artifact of the sequencing pipeline. A later analysis found that most CMV-associated TCR beta chains appeared HLA-restricted, with HLA associations seemingly driven largely by CMV exposure. The authors suggested that the approach could potentially be generalized to other disease states and immunological phenotypes. The 87-base-pair reads could not distinguish some IMGT-functional V segments, including TRBV6-2 and TRBV6-3, so those segments were excluded. HLA typing was unavailable for some donors at each locus, so association tests used only the typed subset. Linkage disequilibrium might explain the correlated functional status among segregating V segments, but an unknown experimental factor could not be excluded. The study listed 170 or so TCR beta chains as associated with cytomegalovirus. A further reported finding was that TCR beta sequences accurately predicted the HLA-A and HLA-B alleles for most subjects in the first cohort. In an earlier analysis of approximately 600 of the donors, most TCR beta V segments were observed in productive rearrangements about 90% or about 30% of the time, broadly matching IMGT annotations. Presence/absence analyses assumed roughly uniform sequencing depth across donors, an assumption that may not hold. Because counts were too low, approximately 15 rarely observed V segments, including chromosome 9 orphons, were excluded from the earlier analysis of some 540 of the donors. An association between a missense DCLRE1C variant and V-gene and J-gene trimming of TCR beta chains was found in a later genetic analysis and replicated in an independent cohort. For the cohort, immune exposure information was limited to CMV serostatus. The classifier was reported to diagnose cytomegalovirus status with high specificity and sensitivity in both the original cohort and the validation cohort. In this cohort, only TCR beta chains were sequenced, and detectable features were limited by the absence of alpha or paired-chain data.

Deletion took 6 bases off V and 4 bases off J, with a span of 12 bases between the germline ends. The CDR3, from cysteine to phenylalanine, totals 13 residues. Left in the record is the CDR3 DNA by itself, 39 bases read in frame from the first base. CDR1 and CDR2 are drawn from the germline V gene: MRHNA, SNTAGT. Receptors were amplified or captured by the immunoSEQ multiplex PCR assay. For the multiplex PCR, a mixture combining 60 forward primers for TCR Vbeta segments and 13 reverse primers for TCR Jbeta segments was used. A multiplex PCR assay on genomic DNA amplified the CDR3 region of rearranged TCR beta genes. On the Illumina HiSeq System, the amplified TCR beta libraries were sequenced as 87-base-pair reads. For the original study's pipeline: In a later analysis, 77 million or so unique TCR beta chains were counted across the 500 to 850 repertoires, and around 10 million of these chains were shared by at least two donors. A nearest-neighbor algorithm error-corrected the raw reads and collapsed the reads into unique sequences, merging closely related sequences to remove PCR and sequencing errors. Alignment of CDR3 sequences to IMGT reference sequences was used to assign V, D and J gene segments. For a sequence to be retained, at least a six-nucleotide match to both a V gene segment and a J gene segment was required. A rearrangement was called productive if the CDR3 had no stop codons and remained in frame with V and J, and every other rearrangement was called non-productive. Following IMGT convention, CDR3 was defined as the stretch from the second conserved V-encoded cysteine up to the conserved J-encoded phenylalanine. The earlier analysis of about 590 of the donors excluded sequences that lacked an unambiguous match to a single V gene segment. An earlier analysis of some 500 of the donors classified V segments as functional when productive rearrangements were above 56.7% and as segregating when the standard deviation between donors was above 5%. To diagnose cytomegalovirus status from the catalog of TCR beta chain sequences, a statistical classification framework was built. V and J gene assignment, in a later analysis, came from comparing TCR nucleotide sequences with IMGT/GENE-DB human TR gene sequences. A later analysis assigned CDR3 sequences and most-parsimonious VDJ recombination scenarios with the TCRdist pipeline. A later analysis defined each TCR beta chain by its CDR3 amino acid sequence plus V-gene family, and excluded reads lacking a unique V-gene family. As a way to deal with suspected cross-contamination and a sequencing artifact, a later analysis dropped 450 to 600 nucleotide sequences that were highly shared and had low generation probability. In a later analysis, a clonal expansion index was calculated for each public chain from normalized within-repertoire ranks of inferred template counts. In a later analysis, generation probabilities were computed with a VDJ recombination model fitted to out-of-frame rearrangements, and the resulting probabilities were checked against IGoR. Hypergeometric tests were used in a later analysis to score TCR-TCR, TCR-HLA and TCR-CMV co-occurrence, with a repertoire-size bias correction applied to the TCR pairs. A later analysis estimated false discovery rates by permuting HLA or CMV assignments 20 times. In a later analysis, co-occurring TCRs were grouped with DBSCAN, and TCRdist sequence similarity was added when clustering was performed within HLA-allele-positive subsets. Repertoires with fewer than 30,000 or more than 120,000 public chains were left out of co-occurrence clustering, as were a handful of repertoires with anomalous nucleotide sharing. TCRdb's version of the immuneACCESS table is confined to in-frame rearrangements and falls short of the full clone set. An unresolved V gene accounts for under half of the shortfall where checked; the remainder is of unknown origin. V, J and clone size reflect that table, while D and trimming were determined from the DNA. This sample's listing comprises around 40,000 clones. The biggest ten clones account for over 1% of the sample.

In total, approximately 610 healthy bone marrow donors made up the cohort. Cohort members were all nominally healthy when sampled, although unrecorded immune exposures were likely present. The donor tested CMV seronegative, placing the donor among the roughly 350 seronegative members of the cohort. Each donor provided a peripheral blood sample, and peripheral blood mononuclear cells were used for TCR beta sequencing. Genomic DNA was extracted from the blood cell samples with the Qiagen DNeasy Blood Extraction Kit. On this clone: The antigen this receptor binds is unknown.

The sequence is built from TRBV6-4 and TRBJ1-2, and the D gene may be TRBD1, 5 bases matching. This clonotype originated in a man younger than 40 in good health and CMV-seronegative. The specimen was PBMCs. The base sequence is TGTGCCAGCAGCGCGGGGCATTCCTATGGCTACACCTTC. This sequence encodes CASSAGHSYGYTF.